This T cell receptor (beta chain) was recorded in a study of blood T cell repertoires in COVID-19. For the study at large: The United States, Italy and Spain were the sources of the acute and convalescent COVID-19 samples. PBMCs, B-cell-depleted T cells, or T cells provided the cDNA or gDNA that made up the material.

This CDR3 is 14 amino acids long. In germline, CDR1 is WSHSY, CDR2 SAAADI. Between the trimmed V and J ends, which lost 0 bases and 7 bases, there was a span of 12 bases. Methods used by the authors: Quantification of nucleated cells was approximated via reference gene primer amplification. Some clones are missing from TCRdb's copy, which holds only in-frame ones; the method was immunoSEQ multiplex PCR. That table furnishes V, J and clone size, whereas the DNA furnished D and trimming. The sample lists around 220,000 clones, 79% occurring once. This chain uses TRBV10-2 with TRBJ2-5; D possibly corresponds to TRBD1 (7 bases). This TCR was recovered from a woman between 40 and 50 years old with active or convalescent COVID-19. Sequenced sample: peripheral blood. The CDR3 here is CASSESRQGGTQYF. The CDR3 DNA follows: TGCGCCAGCAGTGAGTCCCGACAGGGAGGGACCCAGTACTTC.